This T cell receptor beta chain was retrieved from a study of blood T cell repertoires in COVID-19. Germline trimming cut 1 base from V and 6 bases from J; bases unmatched to any gene: 2. The CDR3 has 14 residues. CDR1 LGHNA and CDR2 YSLEER come from the germline V gene. Authors' data handling: Using reference gene primer amplification, nucleated cell counts were estimated. Only in-frame clones appear in the TCRdb table, and some are missing; sequencing was by immunoSEQ multiplex PCR. V and J calls and clone size are copied from that table; D and trimming were computed from the DNA. This sample has about 200,000 clones, with 70% to 90% found just once.

This sequence joins TRBV4-3 and TRBJ2-2, with 7 bases that match TRBD2. The receptor comes from a man between 25 and 39 years old who had recovered from COVID-19. Specimen: peripheral blood. DNA of the CDR3: TGCGCCAGCAGCCAAGTTGCGGGGGCCGGGGAGCTGTTTTTT. Its protein is CASSQVAGAGELFF.